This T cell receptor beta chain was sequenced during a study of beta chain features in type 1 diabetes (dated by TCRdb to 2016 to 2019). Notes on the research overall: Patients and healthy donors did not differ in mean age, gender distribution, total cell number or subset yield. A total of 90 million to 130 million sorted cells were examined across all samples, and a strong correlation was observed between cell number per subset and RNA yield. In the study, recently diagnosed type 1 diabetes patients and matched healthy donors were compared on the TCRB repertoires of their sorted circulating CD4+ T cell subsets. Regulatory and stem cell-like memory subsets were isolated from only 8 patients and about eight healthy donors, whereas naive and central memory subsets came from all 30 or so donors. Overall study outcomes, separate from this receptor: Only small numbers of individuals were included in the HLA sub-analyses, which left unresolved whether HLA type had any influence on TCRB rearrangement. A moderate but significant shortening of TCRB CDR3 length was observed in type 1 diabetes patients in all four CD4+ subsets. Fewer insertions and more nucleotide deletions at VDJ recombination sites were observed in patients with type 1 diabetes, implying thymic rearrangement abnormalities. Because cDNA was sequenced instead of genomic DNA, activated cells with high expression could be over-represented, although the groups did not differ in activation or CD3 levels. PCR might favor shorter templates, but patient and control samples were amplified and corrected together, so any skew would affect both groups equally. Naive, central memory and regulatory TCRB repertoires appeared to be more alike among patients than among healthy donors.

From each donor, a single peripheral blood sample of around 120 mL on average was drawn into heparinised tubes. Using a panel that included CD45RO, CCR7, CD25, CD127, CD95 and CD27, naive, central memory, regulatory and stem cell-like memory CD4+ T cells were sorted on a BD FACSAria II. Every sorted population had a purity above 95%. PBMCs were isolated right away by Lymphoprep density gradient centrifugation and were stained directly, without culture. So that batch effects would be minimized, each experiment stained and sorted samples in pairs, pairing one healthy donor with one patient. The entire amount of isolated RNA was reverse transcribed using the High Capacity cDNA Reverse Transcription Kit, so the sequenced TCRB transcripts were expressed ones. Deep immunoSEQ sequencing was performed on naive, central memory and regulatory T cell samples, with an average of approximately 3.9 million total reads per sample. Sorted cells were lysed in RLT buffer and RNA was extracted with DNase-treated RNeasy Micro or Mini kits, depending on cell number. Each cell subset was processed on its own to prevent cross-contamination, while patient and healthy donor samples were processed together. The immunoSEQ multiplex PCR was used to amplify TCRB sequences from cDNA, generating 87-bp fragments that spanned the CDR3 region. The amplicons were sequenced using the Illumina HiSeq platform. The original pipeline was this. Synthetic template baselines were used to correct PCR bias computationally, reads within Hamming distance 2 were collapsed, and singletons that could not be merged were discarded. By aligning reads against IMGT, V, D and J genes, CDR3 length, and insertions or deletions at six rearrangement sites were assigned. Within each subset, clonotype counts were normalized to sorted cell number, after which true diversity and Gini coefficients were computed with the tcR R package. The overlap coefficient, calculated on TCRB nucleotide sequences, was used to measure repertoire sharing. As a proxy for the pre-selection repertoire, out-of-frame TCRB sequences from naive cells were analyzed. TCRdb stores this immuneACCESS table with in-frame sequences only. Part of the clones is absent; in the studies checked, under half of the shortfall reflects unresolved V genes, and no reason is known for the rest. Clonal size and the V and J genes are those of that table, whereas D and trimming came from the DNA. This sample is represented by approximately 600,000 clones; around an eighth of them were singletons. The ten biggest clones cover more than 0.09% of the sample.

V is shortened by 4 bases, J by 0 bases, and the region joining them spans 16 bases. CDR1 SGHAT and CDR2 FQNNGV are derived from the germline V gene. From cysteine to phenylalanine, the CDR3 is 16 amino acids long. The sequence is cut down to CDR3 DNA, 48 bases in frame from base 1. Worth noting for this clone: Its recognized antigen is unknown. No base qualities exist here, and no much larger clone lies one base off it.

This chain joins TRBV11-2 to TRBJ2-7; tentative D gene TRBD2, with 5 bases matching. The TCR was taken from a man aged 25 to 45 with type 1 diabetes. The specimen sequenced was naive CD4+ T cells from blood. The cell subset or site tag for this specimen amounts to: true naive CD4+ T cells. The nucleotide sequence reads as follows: TGTGCCAGCAGCTCAATGTCCCGCGGAGGCTCCTACGAGCAGTACTTC. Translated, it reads CASSSMSRGGSYEQYF.